Following are 19 T cell receptor beta chains from one sample sequenced in a study of human T cells and chemical hapten exposure. TCRdb re-analysed the RACE reads in MiXCR, keeping a single row per CDR3 protein. The data hold some 78,000 distinct CDR3 sequences, with approximately 8% observed a single time. Sample time point: healthy volunteer bleed at 6 weeks. The total RNA was obtained from whole blood that was not fractionated. The sample consisted of whole blood. Receptors originate from a male donor in good health. Some clones in this sample may be carry-over from other donors' samples.

This chain connects TRBV10-2 to TRBJ2-3; TRBD2 is a possible D gene (6 bases). The length of the CDR3 is 15 residues. CDR1 and CDR2 (germline): WSHSY, SAAADI. V shed 3 bases and J shed 0 bases, with 10 bases lying between them. CDR3 sequence: CASSDLAYSTDTQYF. The CDR3 DNA reads as TGCGCCAGCAGTGACCTAGCGTACAGCACAGATACGCAGTATTTT.

V usage is TRBV5-6 and J usage is TRBJ2-5; D gene ambiguous. The germline V and J ends were trimmed by 0 bases and 2 bases, with 2 bases remaining between them. CDR1 is SGHDT and CDR2 is YYEEEE in the germline V gene. The CDR3 loop spans 12 amino acids. The CDR3 coding sequence is TGTGCCAGCAGCTTGGAGCAAGAGACCCAGTACTTC. This sequence encodes CASSLEQETQYF.

This clonotype was counted between two and nine times. The chain carries TRBV3-1 and TRBJ2-2, with D maybe TRBD1 (5 bases). CDR1 LGHDT and CDR2 YNNKEL come from the germline V gene (reference sequence). CDR3 length: 18 amino acids. V was trimmed by 4 bases and J by 4 bases, leaving 22 bases between them. This CDR3 reads CASSPQRGLRYSTGELFF. The CDR3 coding sequence is TGTGCCAGCAGCCCTCAAAGGGGTCTCCGATACTCCACCGGGGAGCTGTTTTTT.

This clonotype turned up a few times. V and J are TRBV2 and TRBJ1-1; D is perhaps TRBD1 (6 bases). CDR1 is SNHLY, CDR2 FYNNEI, per germline. V dropped 8 bases and J dropped 0 bases, with 16 bases sitting between them. This CDR3 comprises 15 residues. The CDR3 sequence is CASSEGGGMNTEAFF. As DNA, the CDR3 is TGTGCCAGCTCGGAAGGGGGGGGGATGAACACTGAAGCTTTCTTT.

The rearrangement uses TRBV2 and TRBJ2-7; D call uncertain. V was shortened by 5 bases and J by 2 bases, with 10 bases between the two germline ends. CDR3 length: 13 residues. The V gene's germline CDR1 is SNHLY and CDR2 FYNNEI. CDR3 sequence: CASSTERPYEQYF. Here the CDR3 DNA reads TGTGCCAGCAGTACAGAGAGGCCCTACGAGCAGTACTTC.

This rearrangement joins TRBV5-5 to TRBJ2-3, with D perhaps matching TRBD1 (6 bases). Per the germline V gene, CDR1 is SGHKS and CDR2 is YYEKEE (reference sequence). V dropped 3 bases and J dropped 2 bases, with 16 bases sitting between them. This CDR3 is built from 16 residues. The CDR3 reads CASSWSGTPVTDTQYF. The CDR3 DNA follows: TGTGCCAGCAGCTGGTCCGGGACACCCGTCACAGATACGCAGTATTTT.

This clonotype has more than one count but fewer than ten. The V gene is TRBV6-1, the J gene TRBJ2-3; D is possibly TRBD1 (6 bases). Trimming removed 3 bases at V and 1 base at J, with 8 bases between. CDR3 length equals 14 residues. Germline CDR1 is MNHNS and CDR2 is SASEGT. This CDR3 reads CASSEPGGTDTQYF. CDR3 DNA: TGTGCCAGCAGTGAGCCAGGGGGCACAGATACGCAGTATTTT.

The chain uses TRBV7-9 and TRBJ2-3, with TRBD2 identical over 15 bases. This CDR3 comprises 20 residues. Germline V gene sequence: CDR1 SEHNR, CDR2 FQNEAQ (reference sequence). J gave up 1 base and V 1 base, and 9 bases lay outside the gene matches. CDR3 bases: TGTGCCAGCAGCTTAGGTTGGTGGACTAGCGGGAGGGGCCGCACAGATACGCAGTATTTT. The encoded protein is CASSLGWWTSGRGRTDTQYF.

This clonotype has only a few counts. CDR3 DNA sequence: TGTGCCAGCAGTTACTCGAAATCAGGGAACACTGAAGCTTTCTTT. It translates to CASSYSKSGNTEAFF. This rearrangement joins TRBV6-5 to TRBJ1-1, with D uncertain. The CDR3 extends over 15 amino acids. Germline CDR1 MNHEY, CDR2 SVGAGI. Trimming removed 0 bases from V and 1 base from J, with 9 bases in between.

This clonotype was detected only a few times. The V call is TRBV5-1, the J call TRBJ2-7, with TRBD2 identical over 12 bases. Per the germline V gene, CDR1 is SGHRS and CDR2 is YFSETQ. The V and J ends lost 4 bases and 7 bases, in that order; junction bases with no gene match: 9. This CDR3 contains 15 residues. DNA of the CDR3: TGCGCCAGCAGCAACCGACTAGCGGGAGAGGAAGAGCAGTACTTC. Amino acid sequence: CASSNRLAGEEEQYF.

This clonotype was counted at least ten times. This chain uses TRBV7-6 with TRBJ2-7; TRBD2 matches at 7 bases. The CDR3 is made up of 16 amino acids. Germline assignment: CDR1 SGHVS and CDR2 FNYEAQ. V dropped 2 bases and J dropped 5; count of bases not matched to a gene: 12. The CDR3 is CASSLRSGLQAHEQYF. The DNA for the CDR3 is TGTGCCAGCAGCTTACGTAGCGGGCTGCAGGCGCACGAGCAGTACTTC.

Only a few counts were recorded for this clonotype. This chain joins TRBV10-2 and TRBJ1-5; no clear D. From germline, CDR1 is WSHSY and CDR2 SAAADI. This CDR3 has 13 residues. V was pared by 4 bases and J by 6 bases, with 10 bases between. In DNA form, the CDR3 reads TGCGCCAGCAGTGGGCCTAATGGTCAGCCCCAGCATTTT. Protein product: CASSGPNGQPQHF.

This clonotype was seen repeatedly, ten times or more. This chain connects TRBV6-2 or TRBV6-3 to TRBJ1-5, with D tentatively TRBD1 (6 bases). The germline gives CDR1 MNHEY, CDR2 SVGEGT. The germline V and J ends were trimmed by 6 bases and 1 base, with 19 bases remaining between them. The CDR3 sequence is 17 residues long. The CDR3 DNA follows: TGTGCCAGCAGGGACCCTGAACAGGGCTTGAGCAATCAGCCCCAGCATTTT. It codes for CASRDPEQGLSNQPQHF.

In nucleotides, the CDR3 is TGTGCCAGCAGTTTCGGGACAGGGAACAATGAGCAGTTCTTC. Amino acids: CASSFGTGNNEQFF. The chain couples TRBV27 to TRBJ2-1; 9 nucleotides align to TRBD1. Germline-derived CDR1 and CDR2 are MNHEY and SMNVEV (reference sequence). Trimming at V came to 3 bases and at J to 5 bases, leaving 2 bases not matched to a gene. CDR3 size: 14 residues.

The V call is TRBV18, the J call TRBJ2-7; D remains unclear. Germline lookup yields CDR1 KGHSH and CDR2 LQKENI. Trimming shortened V by 0 bases and J by 7 bases, and 13 bases separated the two germline ends. The CDR3 loop spans 14 amino acids. The CDR3, as DNA: TGTGCCAGCTCACCACCGCTGACGGTGAGAGAGCAGTACTTC. This encodes CASSPPLTVREQYF. Supplemented by reference TRBV18 and TRBJ2-7, the full variable domain reads NAGVMQNPRHLVRRRGQEARLRCSPMKGHSHVYWYRQLPEEGLKFMVYLQKENIIDESGMPKERFSAEFPKEGPSILRIQQVVRGDSAAYFCASSPPLTVREQYFGPGTRLTVT.

This clonotype was found many times. The chain couples TRBV29-1 to TRBJ2-1; D is unclear. The CDR3 runs to 15 residues. V lost 7 bases, J lost 0 bases, and 16 bases lay in between. Germline values: CDR1 SQVTM, CDR2 ANQGSEA. CDR3 loop: CSARGPTSSYNEQFF. In DNA, the CDR3 is TGCAGCGCTAGAGGTCCTACATCCTCCTACAATGAGCAGTTCTTC.

This clonotype was detected only a few times. The V and J genes are TRBV25-1 and TRBJ2-7; perhaps TRBD2 as D (6 bases). The germline V gene has CDR1 MGHDK and CDR2 SYGVNS. The V gene lost 6 bases and the J gene lost 4 bases, with 13 bases spanning the gap. The CDR3 loop spans 13 amino acids. CDR3 sequence: CASRRERVYEQYF. DNA for the CDR3: TGTGCCAGCAGACGGGAGAGAGTTTACGAGCAGTACTTC.

The table lists this clonotype with many counts. The chain has TRBV6-4 and TRBJ2-6; D call uncertain. This CDR3 contains 13 residues. CDR1 and CDR2 from the germline V gene are MRHNA and SNTAGT. V lost 3 bases and J 3 bases, leaving 3 bases between the germline ends. The CDR3 spells CASSEGGANVLTF. CDR3 nucleotide sequence: TGTGCCAGCAGTGAAGGTGGGGCCAACGTCCTGACTTTC.

This clonotype has just a few counts. CDR3 region: CASSLGAGRNTEAFF. As DNA, the CDR3 is TGTGCCAGCAGCTTGGGGGCAGGGCGAAACACTGAAGCTTTCTTT. The chain recombines TRBV5-6 with TRBJ1-1, with D perhaps matching TRBD1 (5 bases). Germline CDR1 reads SGHDT; CDR2 reads YYEEEE. There are 15 residues in the CDR3. Trimming removed 0 bases at V and 2 bases at J, with 11 bases between.